These 6 T cell receptor beta chains were all obtained from the same sample, sequenced in a study of blood T cell repertoires in COVID-19. Some clones are missing from TCRdb's copy, which holds only in-frame ones; the method was immunoSEQ multiplex PCR. This sample has about 260,000 clones; roughly 88% occur once, and the top ten carry over 2%. Material: PBMCs or T cells enriched from blood (not recorded which). The receptors originated from a woman aged 45-59 years who had recovered from COVID-19.

This rearrangement joins TRBV29-1 to TRBJ1-4; 9 nucleotides agree with TRBD1. CDR3 length: 13 amino acids. Germline CDR1 SQVTM, CDR2 ANQGSEA. V trimming: 5 bases; J trimming: 8 bases; junction bases outside the gene matches: 6. The CDR3 bases are TGCAGCGTTTCGGGACAGGGATACGAAAAACTGTTTTTT. It encodes CSVSGQGYEKLFF.

This clone was detected only once. The chain uses TRBV2 and TRBJ2-7, with 10 bases aligning to TRBD1. The V segment lost 6 bases and the J segment 4 bases; nucleotides outside the gene matches: 6. This CDR3 is 14 amino acids long. Germline values: CDR1 SNHLY, CDR2 FYNNEI. The CDR3 protein is CASRGTGVIYEQYF. The CDR3 DNA reads TGTGCCAGCAGGGGGACAGGGGTTATTTACGAGCAGTACTTC. Using reference TRBV2 and TRBJ2-7 for the parts outside the CDR3, the full variable domain is EPEVTQTPSHQVTQMGQEVILRCVPISNHLYFYWYRQILGQKVEFLVSFYNNEISEKSEIFDDQFSVERPDGSNFTLKIRSTKLEDSAMYFCASRGTGVIYEQYFGPGTRLTVT.

The chain employs TRBV10-3 and TRBJ2-3; D is ambiguous. The CDR3 is 14 residues long. Trimming took off 2 bases at V and 2 bases at J, with 8 bases between the two ends. Germline loops: CDR1 ENHRY, CDR2 SYGVKD. The chain's CDR3 is CAISEGQFTDTQYF. In nucleotides, the CDR3 is TGTGCCATCAGTGAGGGCCAATTCACAGATACGCAGTATTTT.

The rearrangement links TRBV13 to TRBJ2-3; TRBD2 agrees at 11 bases. CDR3 length: 18 amino acids. The J segment lost 0 bases and the V segment lost 3 bases, leaving 8 bases of the junction unmatched. Germline CDR1 and CDR2: PRHDT and FYEKMQ (reference sequence). The CDR3 protein is CASSLATSGDESTDTQYF. In DNA form, the CDR3 reads TGTGCCAGCAGCTTGGCGACTAGCGGGGACGAAAGCACAGATACGCAGTATTTT.

The chain joins TRBV12-3 or TRBV12-4 to TRBJ1-2; D not certain. CDR3 length: 13 residues. Between the trimmed V and J ends, which lost 2 bases and 6 bases, there was a span of 10 bases. The CDR3: CASSLLERDGYTF. The CDR3 DNA follows: TGTGCCAGCAGTTTACTGGAGAGGGATGGCTACACCTTC.

The rearrangement uses TRBV30 and TRBJ2-7, with D tentatively TRBD1 (5 bases). V was trimmed by 1 base and J by 3 bases, leaving 10 bases between them. Looked up from germline, CDR1 is GTSNPN and CDR2 is SVGIG (reference sequence). The CDR3 totals 13 residues. DNA for the CDR3: TGTGCCTGGAGTGGGCAGGGAAACTACGAGCAGTACTTC. Its protein product is CAWSGQGNYEQYF. The full variable domain, in which reference TRBV30 and TRBJ2-7 provide the parts outside the CDR3, is SQTIHQWPATLVQPVGSPLSLECTVEGTSNPNLYWYRQAAGRGLQLLFYSVGIGQISSEVPQNLSASRPQDRQFILSSKKLLLSDSGFYLCAWSGQGNYEQYFGPGTRLTVT.